What follows are 7 T cell receptor beta chains derived from one specimen sequenced in a study of T cell responses to AZD1222 COVID-19 vaccine. TCRdb's table, derived via immunoSEQ multiplex PCR, lists solely in-frame clones and lacks some. This sample yields more than 100,000 clones, of which 85% to 95% are seen a single time; 1.6% belongs to the top ten. The source was peripheral blood, collected on day 0 of AZD1222 vaccination. The receptors here all came from an adult in good health.

This chain joins TRBV7-2 and TRBJ2-2; D is undetermined. Germline V CDR1 and CDR2: SGHTA, FQGNSA. V was clipped by 5 bases and J by 5 bases, with 12 bases between them. The CDR3 is made up of 14 amino acids. CDR3 loop: CASSALTTTGELFF. As DNA, the CDR3 is TGTGCCAGCAGCGCTCTGACGACTACCGGGGAGCTGTTTTTT.

The genes are TRBV6-5 and TRBJ2-1, with TRBD2 matching 9 bases. With 6 bases clipped from V and 3 bases from J, the junction kept 6 bases outside the gene matches. This CDR3 contains 15 residues. Germline V gene lookup returns CDR1 MNHEY and CDR2 SVGAGI. Written as DNA, the CDR3 is TGTGCCAGCAGATCACTAGCGGGCCTCTACAATGAGCAGTTCTTC. Translated: CASRSLAGLYNEQFF.

V usage is TRBV11-3 and J usage is TRBJ2-1, with D hard to call. V was shortened by 4 bases and J by 0 bases, with 25 bases between the two germline ends. Germline V gene data show CDR1 as SGHNT and CDR2 as YENEEA. The CDR3 has 20 residues. In DNA, the CDR3 is TGTGCCAGCAGCTCCCTCCGGTCCCCGATGGGTCAGAGCTCCTACAATGAGCAGTTCTTC. This encodes CASSSLRSPMGQSSYNEQFF.

The genes are TRBV10-1 and TRBJ1-5; 9 bases match TRBD1. The ends lost 6 bases at V and 2 bases at J; junction bases unmatched: 11. CDR1 is WNHNN, CDR2 SYGVQD, per germline (reference sequence). The CDR3 has 17 residues. CDR3: CASRGQGRLFGNQPQHF. Written as DNA, the CDR3 is TGCGCCAGCAGAGGACAGGGGAGACTCTTCGGCAATCAGCCCCAGCATTTT.

The chain carries TRBV29-1 and TRBJ1-2, with TRBD1 matching over 7 bases. V was pared by 1 base and J by 4 bases, with 0 bases of the junction left unmatched. CDR1 is SQVTM, CDR2 ANQGSEA, per germline. The CDR3 length is 12 residues. The CDR3 spells CSVEGQGYGYTF. CDR3 bases: TGCAGCGTTGAAGGACAGGGCTATGGCTACACCTTC.

This chain links TRBV5-4 with TRBJ1-5; D may be TRBD1 (6 bases). Trimming left V 3 bases short and J 2 bases short, with 15 bases between. The V gene's germline CDR1 is SGHNT and CDR2 YYREEE (reference sequence). The CDR3 extends over 16 amino acids. The CDR3 region has the DNA TGTGCCAGCAGCTCCTCAGGGGCTGGGGGCAATCAGCCCCAGCATTTT. This encodes CASSSSGAGGNQPQHF.

This clone was recorded only once. The J gene is TRBJ1-4, the V gene TRBV29-1; D is ambiguous. Trimming removed 4 bases at V and 5 bases at J, with 11 bases between. The germline gives CDR1 SQVTM, CDR2 ANQGSEA. This CDR3 is 13 amino acids long. CDR3 DNA sequence: TGCAGCGTTGTAAACACGGACAATGAAAAACTGTTTTTT. Its translation: CSVVNTDNEKLFF.